The 27 T cell receptor beta chains listed next were all sequenced from one sample in a study of beta chain features in type 1 diabetes. Study-level points and caveats: When Type 1 diabetes patients were examined, their TCRB CDR3s proved moderately but significantly shorter in all four CD4+ subsets.

TCRB transcripts that were expressed got sequenced, as all of the isolated RNA had been reverse transcribed. Method: immunoSEQ multiplex PCR; TCRdb's copy keeps in-frame clones and lacks some. Of roughly 350,000 clones listed, over 8.5% are singletons. The antigens of these receptors remain unknown. Sequenced input: central memory CD4+ T cells from blood. These receptors all stem from a man aged 25-45 years with type 1 diabetes.

In its sample, this clone was seen a few times. The rearrangement links TRBV29-1 to TRBJ2-5, with D uncertain. Germline CDR1 SQVTM, CDR2 ANQGSEA. The CDR3 is made up of 12 amino acids. V gave up 5 bases and J gave up 5 bases, with 12 bases separating them. This chain's CDR3 is CSVYEAGETQYF. The CDR3 DNA reads as TGCAGCGTTTATGAGGCTGGCGAGACCCAGTACTTC. The variable domain in full, completed from reference TRBV29-1 and TRBJ2-5, reads SAVISQKPSRDICQRGTSLTIQCQVDSQVTMMFWYRQQPGQSLTLIATANQGSEATYESGFVIDKFPISRPNLTFSTLTVSNMSPEDSSIYLCSVYEAGETQYFGPGTRLLVL.

The chain links TRBV4-2 to TRBJ1-2; perhaps TRBD1 as D (5 bases). The V end lost 5 bases, the J end lost 3 bases, and 13 bases lay between the germline ends. The CDR3 runs to 14 residues. In germline, CDR1 is LGHNA, CDR2 YNFKEQ. In DNA form, the CDR3 reads TGTGCCAGCAGCTTAGCTCGAGGGGACTATGGCTACACCTTC. Protein: CASSLARGDYGYTF.

In its sample, this clone was seen many times. V usage is TRBV6-1 and J usage is TRBJ1-1; no firm D call. This CDR3 is built from 14 residues. V lost 4 bases to trimming and J lost 3 bases, with 12 bases between them. Germline V lookup: CDR1 MNHNS, CDR2 SASEGT. The CDR3 region is CASSGSIEDTEAFF. Here the CDR3 DNA reads TGTGCCAGCAGTGGATCTATCGAGGACACTGAAGCTTTCTTT.

This clone was picked up a small number of times. In the same sample, other DNA sequences code for this CDR3. The chain recombines TRBV30 with TRBJ1-3; no clear D gene. The V end lost 2 bases, the J end lost 4 bases, and 9 bases lay between the germline ends. Germline V gene lookup returns CDR1 GTSNPN and CDR2 SVGIG (reference sequence). The CDR3 has 13 residues. DNA of the CDR3: TGTGCCTGGAGTTCAGGTTCGGGAAACACCATATATTTT. Its protein is CAWSSGSGNTIYF. The full variable domain, with the rest looked up from reference TRBV30 and TRBJ1-3, is SQTIHQWPATLVQPVGSPLSLECTVEGTSNPNLYWYRQAAGRGLQLLFYSVGIGQISSEVPQNLSASRPQDRQFILSSKKLLLSDSGFYLCAWSSGSGNTIYFGEGSWLTVV.

V is TRBV6-5 and J is TRBJ2-7, with no clear D. With 10 bases removed from V and 3 bases from J, the gap between germline ends came to 13 bases. This CDR3 region has 12 residues. Per germline, CDR1 MNHEY and CDR2 SVGAGI. Written as DNA, the CDR3 is TGTGCCATCGGACGACGGAACTACGAGCAGTACTTC. Translation gives CAIGRRNYEQYF.

V is TRBV29-1 and J is TRBJ2-2; TRBD2 is a possible D gene (5 bases). CDR3 length: 16 amino acids. Germline lookup yields CDR1 SQVTM and CDR2 ANQGSEA. V lost 0 bases to trimming and J lost 3 bases, with 14 bases between them. CDR3 nucleotide sequence: TGCAGCGTTGAAGATCGAGCGCGGCGGGACACCGGGGAGCTGTTTTTT. Its translation: CSVEDRARRDTGELFF.

This clone was counted many times. The J gene is TRBJ1-5, the V gene TRBV6-6, with TRBD1 as a possible D gene (5 bases). Germline assignment: CDR1 MNHNY and CDR2 SVGAGI (reference sequence). The CDR3 is made up of 13 amino acids. Deletions cut 6 bases from V and 5 bases from J, with 11 bases between. Here the CDR3 DNA reads TGTGCCAGCAGACCCGACAGACATCAGCCCCAGCATTTT. It codes for CASRPDRHQPQHF.

The rearrangement uses TRBV2 and TRBJ2-3; 13 bases fit TRBD2. V was clipped by 6 bases and J by 5 bases; unmatched bases: 5. This CDR3 has 15 residues. CDR1 is SNHLY and CDR2 is FYNNEI in the germline V gene. The CDR3 DNA follows: TGTGCCAGCAGGAAAGGGACTAGCGGGAAAGATACGCAGTATTTT. Its protein product is CASRKGTSGKDTQYF.

This clone was seen repeatedly, ten times or more. CDR3 loop: CASSLGEDGGNTIYF. Written as DNA, the CDR3 is TGTGCCAGCAGCTTAGGGGAAGATGGTGGAAACACCATATATTTT. This rearrangement joins TRBV5-4 to TRBJ1-3, with D tentatively TRBD1 (5 bases). The CDR3 sequence is 15 residues long. Trimming took off 2 bases at V and 3 bases at J, with 12 bases between the two ends. Germline V lookup: CDR1 SGHNT, CDR2 YYREEE (reference sequence).

In this sample, this clone turned up a few times. The chain uses TRBV5-1 and TRBJ2-1, with a weak D call TRBD1 (6 bases). The germline CDR1 and CDR2 sequences are SGHRS and YFSETQ. This CDR3 has 13 amino acids. V lost 4 bases to trimming and J lost 7 bases, with 12 bases between them. The CDR3 protein is CASSVRGGNEQFF. The DNA for the CDR3 is TGCGCCAGCAGCGTCAGGGGCGGGAATGAGCAGTTCTTC.

This clone was found many times. The rearrangement uses TRBV28 and TRBJ2-1; possible D gene TRBD2, 6 bases. The length of the CDR3 is 14 residues. CDR1 MDHEN and CDR2 SYDVKM come from the germline V gene. V lost 3 bases to trimming and J lost 6 bases, with 12 bases between them. CDR3: CASSLGGIGNEQFF. The CDR3 DNA reads TGTGCCAGCAGTTTGGGGGGTATCGGCAATGAGCAGTTCTTC. Together with reference TRBV28 and TRBJ2-1, the CDR3 gives the full variable domain: DVKVTQSSRYLVKRTGEKVFLECVQDMDHENMFWYRQDPGLGLRLIYFSYDVKMKEKGDIPEGYSVSREKKERFSLILESASTNQTSMYLCASSLGGIGNEQFFGPGTRLTVL.

This clone was counted between two and nine times. V and J are TRBV21-1 and TRBJ1-2. TRBV21-1 represents a pseudogene. The CDR3 spans 15 residues. The CDR3 here is CASRYIEGYLGGYTF. The CDR3 DNA reads as TGTGCCAGCAGATATATCGAAGGTTATCTAGGTGGCTACACCTTC.

At least ten counts were recorded for this clone. The rearrangement uses TRBV2 and TRBJ1-2; tentatively, D is TRBD1 (5 bases). The CDR3 extends over 11 amino acids. Germline values: CDR1 SNHLY, CDR2 FYNNEI. V lost 3 bases and J lost 10, with 9 bases in between. In nucleotides, the CDR3 is TGTGCCAGCAGTGATGTGGGGGACTACACCTTC. Protein: CASSDVGDYTF. The whole variable domain, filled in from reference TRBV2 and TRBJ1-2, reads EPEVTQTPSHQVTQMGQEVILRCVPISNHLYFYWYRQILGQKVEFLVSFYNNEISEKSEIFDDQFSVERPDGSNFTLKIRSTKLEDSAMYFCASSDVGDYTFGSGTRLTVV.

This clone was counted between two and nine times. This sequence joins TRBV7-9 and TRBJ2-3; the match to TRBD2 covers 12 bases. The CDR3 is made up of 16 amino acids. V was pared by 2 bases and J by 4 bases, with 4 bases of the junction left unmatched. In germline, CDR1 is SEHNR, CDR2 FQNEAQ (reference sequence). This CDR3 reads CASSLTLAGGSDTQYF. The DNA of the CDR3 is TGTGCCAGCAGCTTAACACTAGCGGGAGGCTCAGATACGCAGTATTTT.

This clone turned up a few times. It is likely a read error: a sequence one base away is far more abundant. This chain connects TRBV6-1 to TRBJ2-1; D might be TRBD2 (7 bases). The CDR3 runs 11 residues. CDR1 is MNHNS, CDR2 SASEGT, per germline. V dropped 10 bases and J dropped 10 bases, with 14 bases sitting between them. The CDR3 sequence is CANGGGGEQFF. In DNA, the CDR3 is TGTGCCAACGGGGGCGGGGGCGAGCAGTTCTTC.

The chain links TRBV12-5 to TRBJ2-5; possibly TRBD1 for D (5 bases). The length of the CDR3 is 14 residues. V was clipped by 3 bases and J by 4 bases, with 12 bases between them. Germline values: CDR1 LGHNT, CDR2 FRNRAP. CDR3 amino acids: CASGLGQGTETQYF. CDR3 nucleotide sequence: TGTGCTAGTGGTTTAGGCCAGGGAACAGAGACCCAGTACTTC. Full variable domain (remainder filled in from reference TRBV12-5 and TRBJ2-5): DARVTQTPRHKVTEMGQEVTMRCQPILGHNTVFWYRQTMMQGLELLAYFRNRAPLDDSGMPKDRFSAEMPDATLATLKIQPSEPRDSAVYFCASGLGQGTETQYFGPGTRLLVL.

This clone was seen ten or more times. The gene calls are TRBV7-2 and TRBJ1-1; no reliable D call. The CDR3 has 13 residues. Germline CDR1 and CDR2: SGHTA and FQGNSA. Trimming cost V 3 bases and J 11 bases, with 16 bases left between them. The CDR3 is CASSFQAREIAFF. The CDR3 DNA reads as TGTGCCAGCAGCTTTCAGGCCCGCGAAATTGCTTTCTTT.

The V and J genes are TRBV30 and TRBJ1-5, with a weak D call TRBD1 (6 bases). V lost 5 bases to trimming and J lost 6 bases, with 14 bases between them. The CDR3 runs to 13 residues. Per the germline V gene, CDR1 is GTSNPN and CDR2 is SVGIG (reference sequence). CDR3 DNA sequence: TGTGCCTGGGGTGGGGGGGCAAGTCAGCCCCAGCATTTT. Protein: CAWGGGASQPQHF. Using reference TRBV30 and TRBJ1-5 for the parts outside the CDR3, the full variable domain is SQTIHQWPATLVQPVGSPLSLECTVEGTSNPNLYWYRQAAGRGLQLLFYSVGIGQISSEVPQNLSASRPQDRQFILSSKKLLLSDSGFYLCAWGGGASQPQHFGDGTRLSIL.

This clone was counted only a few times. The chain carries TRBV6-1 and TRBJ2-3; perhaps D is TRBD1 or TRBD2 (5 bases each). The germline CDR1 and CDR2 sequences are MNHNS and SASEGT. The CDR3 extends over 13 amino acids. Trimming took off 3 bases at V and 5 bases at J, with 9 bases between the two ends. The CDR3 protein is CASSDQGVDTQYF. In DNA, the CDR3 is TGTGCCAGCAGTGACCAGGGAGTAGATACGCAGTATTTT.

V is TRBV28 and J is TRBJ1-5, with D possibly TRBD1 on 5 matching bases. The V and J ends lost 3 bases and 2 bases respectively, with 11 bases between them. Germline CDR1 and CDR2: MDHEN and SYDVKM. The CDR3 sequence is 15 residues long. Here the CDR3 DNA reads TGTGCCAGCAGTTTGGCAGGGTCCGGCAATCAGCCCCAGCATTTT. Protein product: CASSLAGSGNQPQHF.

This clone has only a few counts. This rearrangement joins TRBV7-2 to TRBJ2-3; no definite D call. V gave up 1 base and J gave up 1 base, with 12 bases separating them. In germline, CDR1 is SGHTA, CDR2 FQGNSA. The CDR3 length is 16 residues. The CDR3, as DNA: TGTGCCAGCAGCTTAGGAGGCAGGTCCGGCACAGATACGCAGTATTTT. Protein product: CASSLGGRSGTDTQYF.

J is TRBJ1-3 and V is TRBV7-9; the D is unclear. The CDR3 length is 13 residues. In germline, CDR1 is SEHNR, CDR2 FQNEAQ (reference sequence). The V gene lost 1 base and the J gene lost 4 bases, with 5 bases spanning the gap. The DNA of the CDR3 is TGTGCCAGCAGCTTAGGGGCAGGAAACACCATATATTTT. This gives the protein CASSLGAGNTIYF.

This clone was counted at least ten times. V gene TRBV28 combines with J gene TRBJ2-1; D is unresolved. The V end was cut by 5 bases, the J end by 4 bases, with 15 bases between. Germline V gives CDR1 MDHEN, CDR2 SYDVKM. CDR3 size: 15 residues. CDR3 in amino acids: CASSVQTLGYNEQFF. CDR3 nucleotide sequence: TGTGCCAGCAGTGTTCAAACGTTGGGGTACAATGAGCAGTTCTTC.

This clone was counted many times. The chain recombines TRBV28 with TRBJ2-7; 10 nucleotides agree with TRBD1. The CDR3 length is 14 residues. V lost 6 bases to trimming and J lost 7 bases; unmatched junction nucleotides: 9. The germline V gene has CDR1 MDHEN and CDR2 SYDVKM. The CDR3 DNA sequence: TGTGCCAGCAGATCCGGGACAGGGGCTTCGGAGCAGTACTTC. This sequence encodes CASRSGTGASEQYF.

The V and J genes are TRBV5-6 and TRBJ1-2; weak D call: TRBD1 (6 bases). This CDR3 contains 12 residues. The germline gives CDR1 SGHDT, CDR2 YYEEEE. Trimming cost V 6 bases and J 8 bases, with 14 bases left between them. In nucleotides, the CDR3 is TGTGCCAGCATCGCGTCAGGGGACGGCTACACCTTC. Translating it yields CASIASGDGYTF.

The chain couples TRBV5-1 to TRBJ2-7, with D unresolved. The CDR3 is 12 residues long. CDR1 is SGHRS, CDR2 YFSETQ, per germline. The ends were cut back, 4 bases at V and 5 bases at J, with 10 bases in the middle. The CDR3 DNA is TGCGCCAGCAGCCCCCTCCCCCACGAGCAGTACTTC. This sequence encodes CASSPLPHEQYF.

There are a few counts of this clone. This chain uses TRBV9 with TRBJ2-5; D gene ambiguous. Germline V gene data show CDR1 as SGDLS and CDR2 as YYNGEE. V lost 1 base and J 1 base, leaving 5 bases between the germline ends. The CDR3 spans 13 residues. The CDR3 DNA sequence: TGTGCCAGCAGCGTACAGCTCCAAGAGACCCAGTACTTC. Translating gives CASSVQLQETQYF.